The text below deals with one TCR beta chain. The CDR3 consists of 16 residues. Germline V gene sequence: CDR1 SGHTA, CDR2 FQGTGA. With 5 bases removed from V and 3 bases from J, the gap between germline ends came to 20 bases. The sample comes from a study of T-cell memory formation after mild COVID-19. Sample barcodes and UMIs were carried by the TCR alpha and TCR beta cDNA libraries that 5'RACE generated with constant-segment primers. TCRdb recomputed calls from the 5' RACE reads with MiXCR, one row per CDR3 protein. The data hold fewer than 350,000 distinct CDR3 sequences, with roughly 8.2% observed a single time.

V is TRBV7-3 and J is TRBJ2-7; no reliable D call. Sequenced material: PBMCs or a T cell subset sorted from them (not recorded which). This TCR came from a man aged 18 to 30 who had mild COVID-19 (a few samples of this study predate the infection). Cell type and time point are not known. The CDR3 nucleotides read TGTGCCAGCAGCCCCAGCAGGAGTACCGATCGCTACGAGCAGTACGTC. This encodes CASSPSRSTDRYEQYV.